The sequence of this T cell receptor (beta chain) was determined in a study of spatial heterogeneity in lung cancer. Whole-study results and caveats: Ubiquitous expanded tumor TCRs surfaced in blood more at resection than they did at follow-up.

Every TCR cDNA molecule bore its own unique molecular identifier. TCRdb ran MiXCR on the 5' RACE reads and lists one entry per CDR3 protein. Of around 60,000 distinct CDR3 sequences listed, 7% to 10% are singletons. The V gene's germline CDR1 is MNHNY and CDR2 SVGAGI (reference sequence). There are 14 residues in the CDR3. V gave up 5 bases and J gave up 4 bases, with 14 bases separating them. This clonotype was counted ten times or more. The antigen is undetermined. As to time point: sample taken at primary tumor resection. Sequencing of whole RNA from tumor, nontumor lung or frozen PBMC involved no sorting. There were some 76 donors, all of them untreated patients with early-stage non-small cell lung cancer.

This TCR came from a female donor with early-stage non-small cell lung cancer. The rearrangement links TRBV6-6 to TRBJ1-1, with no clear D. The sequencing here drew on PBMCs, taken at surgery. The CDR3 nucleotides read TGTGCCAGCAGTGCTGACCCTTTAGGCACTGAAGCTTTCTTT. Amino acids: CASSADPLGTEAFF.